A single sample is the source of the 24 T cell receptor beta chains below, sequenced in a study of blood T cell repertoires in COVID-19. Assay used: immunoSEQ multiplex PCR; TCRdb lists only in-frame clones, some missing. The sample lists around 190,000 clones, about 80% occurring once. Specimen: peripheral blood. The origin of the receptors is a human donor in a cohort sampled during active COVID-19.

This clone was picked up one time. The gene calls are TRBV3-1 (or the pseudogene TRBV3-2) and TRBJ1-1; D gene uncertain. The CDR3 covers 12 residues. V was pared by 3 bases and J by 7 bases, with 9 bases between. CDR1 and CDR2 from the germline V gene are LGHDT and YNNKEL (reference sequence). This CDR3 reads CASSHSGLEAFF. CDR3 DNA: TGTGCCAGCAGCCATTCTGGGCTTGAAGCTTTCTTT.

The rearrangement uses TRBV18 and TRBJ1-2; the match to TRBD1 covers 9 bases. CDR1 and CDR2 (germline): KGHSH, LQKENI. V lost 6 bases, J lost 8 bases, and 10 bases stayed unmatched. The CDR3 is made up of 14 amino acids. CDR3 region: CASSPGQGLYGYTF. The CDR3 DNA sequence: TGTGCCAGCTCCCCGGGACAGGGCCTTTACGGCTACACCTTC.

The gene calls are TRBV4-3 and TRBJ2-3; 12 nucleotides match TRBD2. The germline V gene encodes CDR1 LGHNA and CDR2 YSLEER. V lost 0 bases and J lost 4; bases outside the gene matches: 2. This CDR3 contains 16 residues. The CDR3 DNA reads TGCGCCAGCAGCCAAGATTCTAGCGGGGGGGCAGATACGCAGTATTTT. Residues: CASSQDSSGGADTQYF.

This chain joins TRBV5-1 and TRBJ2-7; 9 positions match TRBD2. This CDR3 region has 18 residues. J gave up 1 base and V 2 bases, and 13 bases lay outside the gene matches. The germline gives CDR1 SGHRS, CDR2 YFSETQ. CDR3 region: CASSLLAETSGKSYEQYF. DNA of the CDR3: TGCGCCAGCAGCTTACTAGCCGAGACTAGCGGAAAATCCTACGAGCAGTACTTC. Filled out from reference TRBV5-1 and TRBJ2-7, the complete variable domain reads KAGVTQTPRYLIKTRGQQVTLSCSPISGHRSVSWYQQTPGQGLQFLFEYFSETQRNKGNFPGRFSGRQFSNSRSEMNVSTLELGDSALYLCASSLLAETSGKSYEQYFGPGTRLTVT.

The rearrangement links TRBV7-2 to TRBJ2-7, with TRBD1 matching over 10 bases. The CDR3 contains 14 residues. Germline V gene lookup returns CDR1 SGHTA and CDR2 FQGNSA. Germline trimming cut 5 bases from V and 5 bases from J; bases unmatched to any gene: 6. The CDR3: CASSPRDRGHEQYF. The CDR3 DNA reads TGTGCCAGCAGCCCCCGGGACAGGGGCCACGAGCAGTACTTC.

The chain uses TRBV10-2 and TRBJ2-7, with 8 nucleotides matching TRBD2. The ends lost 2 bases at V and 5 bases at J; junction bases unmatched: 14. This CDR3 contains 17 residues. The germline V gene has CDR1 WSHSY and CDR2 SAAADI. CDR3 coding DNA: TGCGCCAGCAGTGAGCCGGGAGGGGCGGGAGTGATGGACGAGCAGTACTTC. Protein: CASSEPGGAGVMDEQYF.

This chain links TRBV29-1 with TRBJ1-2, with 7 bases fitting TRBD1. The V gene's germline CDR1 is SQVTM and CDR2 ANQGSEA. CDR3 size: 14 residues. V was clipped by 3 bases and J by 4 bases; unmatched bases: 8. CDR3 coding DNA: TGCAGCGTTGAGAGAGGGGGCGCGTTCTATGGCTACACCTTC. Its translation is CSVERGGAFYGYTF.

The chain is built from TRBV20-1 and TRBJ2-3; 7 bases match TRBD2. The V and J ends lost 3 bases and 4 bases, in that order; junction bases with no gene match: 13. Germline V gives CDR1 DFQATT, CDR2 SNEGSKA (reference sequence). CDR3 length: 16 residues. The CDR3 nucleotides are TGCAGTGCTAGTACCGGAAGGGAGGGCCGCGCAGATACGCAGTATTTT. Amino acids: CSASTGREGRADTQYF.

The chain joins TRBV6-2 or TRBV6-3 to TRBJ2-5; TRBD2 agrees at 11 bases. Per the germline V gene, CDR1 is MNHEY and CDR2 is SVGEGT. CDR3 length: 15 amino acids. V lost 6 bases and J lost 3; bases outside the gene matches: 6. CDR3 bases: TGTGCCAGCAGCCCAGGGACTAGCGGAAAAGAGACCCAGTACTTC. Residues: CASSPGTSGKETQYF.

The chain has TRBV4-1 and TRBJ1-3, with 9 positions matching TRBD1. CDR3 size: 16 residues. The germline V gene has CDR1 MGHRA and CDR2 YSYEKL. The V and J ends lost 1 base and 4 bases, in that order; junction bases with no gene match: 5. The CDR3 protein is CASSQAQGALGNTIYF. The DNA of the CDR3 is TGCGCCAGCAGCCAAGCACAGGGGGCGTTAGGAAACACCATATATTTT.

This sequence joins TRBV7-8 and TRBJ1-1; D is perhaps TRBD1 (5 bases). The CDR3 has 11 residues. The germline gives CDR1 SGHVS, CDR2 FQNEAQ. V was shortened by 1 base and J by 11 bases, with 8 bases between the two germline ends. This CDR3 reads CASSLGGVAFF. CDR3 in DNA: TGTGCCAGCAGCTTAGGGGGGGTGGCTTTCTTT.

The CDR3 region has the DNA TGTGCCAGCAGCGGACAGGGCATCTACGAGCAGTACTTC. Amino acid sequence: CASSGQGIYEQYF. V usage is TRBV9 and J usage is TRBJ2-7; 7 bases match TRBD1. The CDR3 runs to 13 residues. V lost 3 bases, J lost 3 bases, and 3 bases stayed unmatched. Looked up from germline, CDR1 is SGDLS and CDR2 is YYNGEE. Variable domain in full (rest from reference TRBV9 and TRBJ2-7): DSGVTQTPKHLITATGQRVTLRCSPRSGDLSVYWYQQSLDQGLQFLIQYYNGEERAKGNILERFSAQQFPDLHSELNLSSLELGDSALYFCASSGQGIYEQYFGPGTRLTVT.

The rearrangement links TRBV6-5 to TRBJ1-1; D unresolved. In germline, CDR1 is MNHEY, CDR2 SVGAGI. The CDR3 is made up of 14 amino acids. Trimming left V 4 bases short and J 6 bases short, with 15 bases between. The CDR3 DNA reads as TGTGCCAGCAGTTCCACGACTTACCTTGCTGAAGCTTTCTTT. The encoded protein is CASSSTTYLAEAFF.

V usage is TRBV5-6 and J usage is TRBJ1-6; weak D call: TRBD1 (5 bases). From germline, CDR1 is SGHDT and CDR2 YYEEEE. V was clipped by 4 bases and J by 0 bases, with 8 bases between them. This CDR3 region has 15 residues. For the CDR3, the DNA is TGTGCCAGCAGCCTCAGGGTCTCCTATAATTCACCCCTCCACTTT. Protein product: CASSLRVSYNSPLHF.

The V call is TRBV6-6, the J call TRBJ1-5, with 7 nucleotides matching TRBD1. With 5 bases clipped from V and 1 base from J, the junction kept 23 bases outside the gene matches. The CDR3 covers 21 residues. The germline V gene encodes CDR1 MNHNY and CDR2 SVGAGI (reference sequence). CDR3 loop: CASSPQLQRRGRIGSNQPQHF. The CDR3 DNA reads TGTGCCAGCAGTCCTCAGTTACAGCGAAGGGGGCGCATCGGGAGCAATCAGCCCCAGCATTTT.

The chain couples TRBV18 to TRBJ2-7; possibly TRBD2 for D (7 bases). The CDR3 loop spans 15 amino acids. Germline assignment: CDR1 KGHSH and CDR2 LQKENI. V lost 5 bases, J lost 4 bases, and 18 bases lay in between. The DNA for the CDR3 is TGTGCCAGCTCAGTCTCTGCGGGGGCTGTTTACGAGCAGTACTTC. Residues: CASSVSAGAVYEQYF.

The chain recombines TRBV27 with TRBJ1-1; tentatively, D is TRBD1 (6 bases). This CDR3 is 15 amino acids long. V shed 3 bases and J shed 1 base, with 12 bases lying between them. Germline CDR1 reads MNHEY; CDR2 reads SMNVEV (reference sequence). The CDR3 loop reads CASSFLDRQNTEAFF. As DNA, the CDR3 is TGTGCCAGCAGTTTCCTAGACAGGCAGAACACTGAAGCTTTCTTT.

CDR3: CASSLAYSRARTSGNTIYF. CDR3 sequence (DNA): TGTGCCAGCAGCTTGGCGTATAGCAGGGCGAGAACCTCTGGAAACACCATATATTTT. The J gene is TRBJ1-3, the V gene TRBV5-4; D is perhaps TRBD1 (5 bases). CDR1 is SGHNT and CDR2 is YYREEE in the germline V gene (reference sequence). V was pared by 0 bases and J by 0 bases, with 19 bases between. The CDR3 length is 19 residues.

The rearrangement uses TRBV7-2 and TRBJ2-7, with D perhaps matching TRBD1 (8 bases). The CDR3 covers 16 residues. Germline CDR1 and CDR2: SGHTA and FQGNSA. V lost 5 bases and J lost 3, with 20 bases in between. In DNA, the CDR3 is TGTGCCAGCAGCCCCTCATTGGGAGGGACAGGCTACGAGCAGTACTTC. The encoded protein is CASSPSLGGTGYEQYF.

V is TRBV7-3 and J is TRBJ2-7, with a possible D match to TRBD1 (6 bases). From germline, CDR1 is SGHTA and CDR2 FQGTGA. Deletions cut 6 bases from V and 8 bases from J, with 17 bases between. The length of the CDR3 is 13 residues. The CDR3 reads CASRSDSMGKQYF. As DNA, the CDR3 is TGTGCCAGCAGGTCGGACAGTATGGGCAAGCAGTACTTC. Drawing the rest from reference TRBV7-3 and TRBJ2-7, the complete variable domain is GAGVSQTPSNKVTEKGKYVELRCDPISGHTALYWYRQSLGQGPEFLIYFQGTGAADDSGLPNDRFFAVRPEGSVSTLKIQRTERGDSAVYLCASRSDSMGKQYFGPGTRLTVT.

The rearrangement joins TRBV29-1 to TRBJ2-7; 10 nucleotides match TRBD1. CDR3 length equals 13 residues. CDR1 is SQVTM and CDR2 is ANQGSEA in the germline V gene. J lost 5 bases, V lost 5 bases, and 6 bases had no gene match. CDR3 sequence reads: CSVRQGAVNEQYF. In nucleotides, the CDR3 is TGCAGCGTTCGACAGGGGGCGGTGAACGAGCAGTACTTC.

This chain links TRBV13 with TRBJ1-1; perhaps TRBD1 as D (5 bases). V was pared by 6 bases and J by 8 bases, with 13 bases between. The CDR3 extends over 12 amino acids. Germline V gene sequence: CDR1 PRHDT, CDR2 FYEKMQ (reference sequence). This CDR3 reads CASSFPGGEAFF. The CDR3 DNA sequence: TGTGCCAGCAGTTTCCCTGGGGGGGAAGCTTTCTTT.

The chain's CDR3 is CASSPWTSGSETQYF. The CDR3 coding sequence is TGCGCCAGCAGCCCCTGGACTAGCGGGAGTGAGACCCAGTACTTC. The chain joins TRBV5-1 to TRBJ2-5, with TRBD2 matching over 13 bases. Trimming at V came to 4 bases and at J to 5 bases, leaving 5 bases not matched to a gene. Germline loops: CDR1 SGHRS, CDR2 YFSETQ. CDR3 size: 15 residues.

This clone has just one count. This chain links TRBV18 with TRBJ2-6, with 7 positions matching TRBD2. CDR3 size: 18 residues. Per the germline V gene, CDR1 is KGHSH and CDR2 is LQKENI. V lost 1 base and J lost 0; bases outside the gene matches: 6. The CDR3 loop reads CASSPQAGRASGANVLTF. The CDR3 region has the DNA TGTGCCAGCTCACCACAGGCAGGGAGGGCCTCTGGGGCCAACGTCCTGACTTTC.